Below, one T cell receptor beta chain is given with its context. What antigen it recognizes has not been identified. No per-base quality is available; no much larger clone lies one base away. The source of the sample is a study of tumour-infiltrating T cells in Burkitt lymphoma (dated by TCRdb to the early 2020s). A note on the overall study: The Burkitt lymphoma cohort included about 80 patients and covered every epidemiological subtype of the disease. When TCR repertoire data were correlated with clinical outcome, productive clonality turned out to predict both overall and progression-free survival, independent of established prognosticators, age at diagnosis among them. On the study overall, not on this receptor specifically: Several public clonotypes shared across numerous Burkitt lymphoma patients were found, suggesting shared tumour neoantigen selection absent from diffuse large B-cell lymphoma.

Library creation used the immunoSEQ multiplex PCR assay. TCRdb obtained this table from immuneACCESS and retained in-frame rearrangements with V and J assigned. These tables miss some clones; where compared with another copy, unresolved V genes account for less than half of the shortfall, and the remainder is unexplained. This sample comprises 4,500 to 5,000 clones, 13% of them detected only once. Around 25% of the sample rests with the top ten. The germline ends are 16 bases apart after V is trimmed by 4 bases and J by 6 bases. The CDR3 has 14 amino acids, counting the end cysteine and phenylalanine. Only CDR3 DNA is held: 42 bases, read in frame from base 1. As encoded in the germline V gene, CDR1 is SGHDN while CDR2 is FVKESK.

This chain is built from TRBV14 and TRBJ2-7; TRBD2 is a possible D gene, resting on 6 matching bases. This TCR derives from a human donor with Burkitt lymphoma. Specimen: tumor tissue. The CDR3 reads CASSPFAEGSEQYF. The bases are TGTGCCAGCAGCCCGTTCGCGGAGGGGTCCGAGCAGTACTTC.